Presented here are 26 T cell receptor beta chains from one specimen sequenced in a study of shared clonotypes between healthy human individuals. This table comes from immunoSEQ multiplex PCR, and its TCRdb copy is limited to in-frame clones, with some not included. The sample gives 2 million to 2.5 million clones, roughly 92% of which show up once; around 0.4% is in the top ten. The sequenced sample consisted of naive CD4+ T cells from PBMCs. Subset: CD45RA+ positively selected. These TCRs come from a young man in good health. Some clones in this sample may be carry-over from other donors' samples.

The V call is TRBV5-4, the J call TRBJ2-5, with D possibly being TRBD2 (7 bases). Trimming pared 5 bases from V and 5 bases from J, leaving 16 bases between. From germline, CDR1 is SGHNT and CDR2 YYREEE (reference sequence). The CDR3 has 14 amino acids. CDR3 nucleotide sequence: TGTGCCAGCAGAGGGAGGGGGGGCTCTGAGACCCAGTACTTC. This sequence encodes CASRGRGGSETQYF. The full variable domain, completed using reference TRBV5-4 and TRBJ2-5, is ETGVTQSPTHLIKTRGQQVTLRCSSQSGHNTVSWYQQALGQGPQFIFQYYREEENGRGNFPPRFSGLQFPNYSSELNVNALELDDSALYLCASRGRGGSETQYFGPGTRLLVL.

The chain combines TRBV10-1 with TRBJ1-1; maybe TRBD1 (5 bases). The CDR3 length is 14 residues. Per the germline V gene, CDR1 is WNHNN and CDR2 is SYGVQD (reference sequence). Between the trimmed V and J ends, which lost 4 bases and 1 base, there was a span of 10 bases. CDR3 nucleotides: TGCGCCAGCAGTGGTGGAGGGGCGAACACTGAAGCTTTCTTT. Its protein is CASSGGGANTEAFF.

The table lists this clone with a few counts. CDR3 DNA sequence: TGTGCCAGCAGCTCCGGCGGGGGACAGGGAAGCAATCAGCCCCAGCATTTT. Protein: CASSSGGGQGSNQPQHF. The chain recombines TRBV7-9 with TRBJ1-5; 9 nucleotides agree with TRBD1. The CDR3 loop spans 17 amino acids. Germline assignment: CDR1 SEHNR and CDR2 FQNEAQ (reference sequence). V shed 4 bases, J shed 1 base, and the junction held 8 bases outside the gene matches.

V usage is TRBV5-1 and J usage is TRBJ2-1; unclear D gene. CDR3 length: 13 amino acids. Germline CDR1 and CDR2: SGHRS and YFSETQ. Trimming removed 0 bases at V and 6 bases at J, with 7 bases between. The DNA for the CDR3 is TGCGCCAGCAGCTTGGGACCCGTCAATGAGCAGTTCTTC. Its protein is CASSLGPVNEQFF.

This chain joins TRBV7-3 and TRBJ2-1; D may match TRBD1 or TRBD2 (6 bases each). Germline V gives CDR1 SGHTA, CDR2 FQGTGA. The length of the CDR3 is 17 residues. V lost 1 base and J lost 5, with 18 bases in between. CDR3 sequence: CASSLSPNRGPDNEQFF. The CDR3 nucleotides read TGTGCCAGCAGCTTAAGCCCCAATCGGGGGCCAGACAATGAGCAGTTCTTC.

The chain couples TRBV5-1 to TRBJ2-5; D may be TRBD2 (5 bases). Germline V gives CDR1 SGHRS, CDR2 YFSETQ. V was clipped by 1 base and J by 4 bases, with 11 bases between them. The CDR3 is made up of 14 amino acids. The CDR3, as DNA: TGCGCCAGCAGCTTGAATATAGGGAGAGAGACCCAGTACTTC. Its protein product is CASSLNIGRETQYF. Filled out from reference TRBV5-1 and TRBJ2-5, the complete variable domain reads KAGVTQTPRYLIKTRGQQVTLSCSPISGHRSVSWYQQTPGQGLQFLFEYFSETQRNKGNFPGRFSGRQFSNSRSEMNVSTLELGDSALYLCASSLNIGRETQYFGPGTRLLVL.

A word on this clone: This CDR3 is also generated by other DNA sequences in the sample. The chain combines TRBV9 with TRBJ2-1, with D possibly TRBD1 on 6 matching bases. This CDR3 spans 15 amino acids. Germline assignment: CDR1 SGDLS and CDR2 YYNGEE. The V gene lost 2 bases and the J gene lost 0 bases, with 9 bases spanning the gap. The CDR3, as DNA: TGTGCCAGCAGCGTCACAGGGAGCTCCTACAATGAGCAGTTCTTC. Translated, it gives CASSVTGSSYNEQFF.

The chain couples TRBV28 to TRBJ2-7, with 7 bases that match TRBD2. Per the germline V gene, CDR1 is MDHEN and CDR2 is SYDVKM. The CDR3 covers 15 residues. V lost 0 bases to trimming and J lost 3 bases; unmatched junction nucleotides: 5. In nucleotides, the CDR3 is TGTGCCAGCAGTTTATGGGCTAGCGGAGGCTACGAGCAGTACTTC. This translates into CASSLWASGGYEQYF.

CDR3 bases: TGCAGCGTTGGAGAGGGACACTCAAATCAGCCCCAGCATTTT. It encodes CSVGEGHSNQPQHF. The J gene is TRBJ1-5, the V gene TRBV29-1; perhaps TRBD1 as D (6 bases). The CDR3 has 14 residues. In germline, CDR1 is SQVTM, CDR2 ANQGSEA. V was clipped by 4 bases and J by 4 bases, with 14 bases between them.

The chain employs TRBV28 and TRBJ2-7; unclear D gene. The CDR3 spans 13 residues. Germline values: CDR1 MDHEN, CDR2 SYDVKM. The V end lost 9 bases, the J end lost 0 bases, and 12 bases lay between the germline ends. The CDR3 region has the DNA TGTGCCAGTTATACTCAAAGCTCCTACGAGCAGTACTTC. This sequence encodes CASYTQSSYEQYF.

Details on this clone: The sample has other DNA sequences that encode this CDR3 too. The DNA for the CDR3 is TGTGCCAGCAGCTTGCTTCAGGCGAACACCGGGGAGCTGTTTTTT. This gives the protein CASSLLQANTGELFF. This rearrangement joins TRBV7-2 to TRBJ2-2; D unclear. This CDR3 is 15 amino acids long. Between the trimmed V and J ends, which lost 3 bases and 0 bases, there was a span of 8 bases. CDR1 and CDR2 (germline): SGHTA, FQGNSA.

This chain uses TRBV5-1 with TRBJ1-3; D gene ambiguous. The ends were cut back, 4 bases at V and 0 bases at J, with 14 bases in the middle. Germline V gene lookup returns CDR1 SGHRS and CDR2 YFSETQ. CDR3 length: 16 residues. The CDR3 loop reads CASSPEGPLSGNTIYF. CDR3 nucleotide sequence: TGCGCCAGCAGCCCCGAGGGCCCTCTCTCTGGAAACACCATATATTTT.

This clone appeared a single time. The rearrangement uses TRBV28 and TRBJ1-1, with 8 bases identical to TRBD1. This CDR3 comprises 15 residues. The ends lost 5 bases at V and 1 base at J; junction bases unmatched: 6. Germline loops: CDR1 MDHEN, CDR2 SYDVKM. CDR3 nucleotide sequence: TGTGCCAGCAGTAGCCGGACAGGGACGAACACTGAAGCTTTCTTT. This gives the protein CASSSRTGTNTEAFF. The full variable domain, its missing parts supplied by reference TRBV28 and TRBJ1-1, is DVKVTQSSRYLVKRTGEKVFLECVQDMDHENMFWYRQDPGLGLRLIYFSYDVKMKEKGDIPEGYSVSREKKERFSLILESASTNQTSMYLCASSSRTGTNTEAFFGQGTRLTVV.

The rearrangement joins TRBV30 to TRBJ2-1; D not resolved. The CDR3 is made up of 13 amino acids. Trimming cost V 0 bases and J 9 bases, with 12 bases left between them. The V gene's germline CDR1 is GTSNPN and CDR2 SVGIG (reference sequence). Written as DNA, the CDR3 is TGTGCCTGGAGTGTTGGGCTTTTGGGTGAGCAGTTCTTC. It is translated as CAWSVGLLGEQFF.

The CDR3 region has the DNA TGTGCCAGCAGCCACGGGACAATTAACTATGGCTACACCTTC. Amino acid sequence: CASSHGTINYGYTF. J is TRBJ1-2 and V is TRBV6-1; D is possibly TRBD1 (6 bases). CDR1 MNHNS and CDR2 SASEGT come from the germline V gene. This CDR3 spans 14 amino acids. V lost 6 bases and J 1 base, leaving 12 bases between the germline ends.

The rearrangement uses TRBV7-2 and TRBJ1-1, with 7 nucleotides matching TRBD1. J gave up 1 base and V 5 bases, and 7 bases lay outside the gene matches. The CDR3 loop spans 15 amino acids. Germline CDR1 reads SGHTA; CDR2 reads FQGNSA. CDR3 sequence reads: CASSLGRGQNTEAFF. CDR3 DNA: TGTGCCAGCAGCCTCGGGAGGGGGCAGAACACTGAAGCTTTCTTT.

The J gene is TRBJ1-4, the V gene TRBV30; D remains ambiguous. With 0 bases removed from V and 8 bases from J, the gap between germline ends came to 10 bases. Germline values: CDR1 GTSNPN, CDR2 SVGIG (reference sequence). The CDR3 has 13 amino acids. CDR3 DNA sequence: TGTGCCTGGAGTGTAATGACGGGAGAAAAACTGTTTTTT. Amino acids: CAWSVMTGEKLFF.

The chain combines TRBV18 with TRBJ2-7; 9 positions agree with TRBD1. V was pared by 3 bases and J by 6 bases, with 6 bases of the junction left unmatched. Per the germline V gene, CDR1 is KGHSH and CDR2 is LQKENI. This CDR3 region has 14 residues. CDR3 protein: CASSPGQGRGEQYF. CDR3 nucleotides: TGTGCCAGCTCACCGGGACAGGGAAGGGGCGAGCAGTACTTC.

This CDR3 is CASSSNSASTGELFF. CDR3 bases: TGTGCCAGCAGCTCTAATTCAGCGAGCACCGGGGAGCTGTTTTTT. V gene TRBV7-3 combines with J gene TRBJ2-2, with D uncertain. V shed 4 bases and J shed 4 bases, with 13 bases lying between them. The length of the CDR3 is 15 residues. Germline V gives CDR1 SGHTA, CDR2 FQGTGA.

The V gene is TRBV18, the J gene TRBJ2-3; unclear D gene. The germline V gene has CDR1 KGHSH and CDR2 LQKENI. Deletions cut 5 bases from V and 5 bases from J, with 14 bases between. The CDR3 loop spans 14 amino acids. The CDR3 coding sequence is TGTGCCAGCTCATCGTTGAATTTTGTAGATACGCAGTATTTT. Protein sequence: CASSSLNFVDTQYF.

The chain combines TRBV7-2 with TRBJ2-3, with D maybe TRBD2 (6 bases). The CDR3 covers 15 residues. Germline V CDR1 and CDR2: SGHTA, FQGNSA. With 3 bases removed from V and 3 bases from J, the gap between germline ends came to 13 bases. DNA of the CDR3: TGTGCCAGCAGCTTTGCTCAGGGAGGAACAGATACGCAGTATTTT. Its translation: CASSFAQGGTDTQYF. Using reference TRBV7-2 and TRBJ2-3 for the parts outside the CDR3, the full variable domain is GAGVSQSPSNKVTEKGKDVELRCDPISGHTALYWYRQSLGQGLEFLIYFQGNSAPDKSGLPSDRFSAERTGGSVSTLTIQRTQQEDSAVYLCASSFAQGGTDTQYFGPGTRLTVL.

V and J are TRBV5-8 and TRBJ1-1, with D unresolved. V lost 3 bases, J lost 4 bases, and 10 bases lay in between. CDR3 length: 13 amino acids. CDR1 SGHTS and CDR2 YDEGEE come from the germline V gene. CDR3 sequence reads: CASSSTPATEAFF. The CDR3 DNA reads TGTGCCAGCAGCTCCACTCCGGCCACTGAAGCTTTCTTT.

Points on this clone: The same CDR3 can be traced to other DNA sequences in this sample. The chain joins TRBV7-2 to TRBJ2-7, with D possibly being TRBD1 or TRBD2 (5 bases each). This CDR3 spans 14 amino acids. V gave up 4 bases and J gave up 2 bases, with 12 bases separating them. CDR1 is SGHTA, CDR2 FQGNSA, per germline. The DNA for the CDR3 is TGTGCCAGCAGCTCCGGGACGACTACCTACGAGCAGTACTTC. As protein: CASSSGTTTYEQYF.

This clone was observed once. In DNA form, the CDR3 reads TGTGCCAGCGGGGGGACGGGAGGAAACACCATATATTTT. It is translated as CASGGTGGNTIYF. J is TRBJ1-3 and V is TRBV28; possible D gene TRBD1, 5 bases. The V and J ends lost 8 bases and 4 bases respectively, with 12 bases between them. Germline CDR1 reads MDHEN; CDR2 reads SYDVKM. The CDR3 consists of 13 residues.

The genes are TRBV5-4 and TRBJ1-2; D is ambiguous. Trimming cost V 0 bases and J 7 bases, with 16 bases left between them. Germline CDR1 is SGHNT and CDR2 is YYREEE (reference sequence). This CDR3 region has 15 residues. The CDR3 coding sequence is TGTGCCAGCAGCTTGGGGGTTTTAAGGGTGCGTGGCTACACCTTC. Its translation is CASSLGVLRVRGYTF.

The chain has TRBV5-4 and TRBJ2-5, with a weak D call TRBD2 (5 bases). V lost 3 bases and J 7 bases, leaving 10 bases between the germline ends. The CDR3 spans 12 residues. In germline, CDR1 is SGHNT, CDR2 YYREEE (reference sequence). The CDR3 nucleotides are TGTGCCAGCAGCTCGGGAACGAGGACCCAGTACTTC. This encodes CASSSGTRTQYF.